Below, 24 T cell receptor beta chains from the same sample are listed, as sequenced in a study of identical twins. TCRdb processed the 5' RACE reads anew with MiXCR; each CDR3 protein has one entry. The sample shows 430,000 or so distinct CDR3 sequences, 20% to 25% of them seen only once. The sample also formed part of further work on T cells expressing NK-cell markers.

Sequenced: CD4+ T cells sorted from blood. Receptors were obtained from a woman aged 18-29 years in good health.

The DNA of the CDR3 is TGTGCCAGCAGTTACGCCGGGAGCGGGCCCGGGGAGCTGTTTTTT. Residues: CASSYAGSGPGELFF. J is TRBJ2-2 and V is TRBV6-5; tentative D call: TRBD2 (6 bases). V lost 2 bases to trimming and J lost 6 bases, with 13 bases between them. This CDR3 spans 15 amino acids. CDR1 MNHEY and CDR2 SVGAGI come from the germline V gene.

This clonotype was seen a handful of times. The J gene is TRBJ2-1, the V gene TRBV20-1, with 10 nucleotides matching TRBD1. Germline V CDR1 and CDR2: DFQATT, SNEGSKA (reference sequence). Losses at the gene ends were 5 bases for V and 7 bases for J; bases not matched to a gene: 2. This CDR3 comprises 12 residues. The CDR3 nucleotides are TGCAGTGCTGCGGACAGGGGGAATGAGCAGTTCTTC. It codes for CSAADRGNEQFF.

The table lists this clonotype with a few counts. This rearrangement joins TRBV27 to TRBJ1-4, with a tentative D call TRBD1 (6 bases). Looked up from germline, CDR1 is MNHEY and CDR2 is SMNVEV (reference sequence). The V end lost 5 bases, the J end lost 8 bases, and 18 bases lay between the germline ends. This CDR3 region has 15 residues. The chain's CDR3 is CASSRTGMIGEKLFF. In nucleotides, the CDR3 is TGTGCCAGCAGTAGAACAGGGATGATCGGCGAAAAACTGTTTTTT.

CDR3 protein: CASSYGARDTQYF. The CDR3 region has the DNA TGTGCCAGCAGTTACGGGGCGCGAGATACGCAGTATTTT. V is TRBV6-4 and J is TRBJ2-3, with D possibly called TRBD1 or TRBD2 (5 bases each). V gave up 5 bases and J gave up 5 bases, with 11 bases separating them. The CDR3 runs to 13 residues. The germline gives CDR1 MRHNA, CDR2 SNTAGT.

The chain's CDR3 is CAISEAPARLETQYF. In DNA form, the CDR3 reads TGTGCCATCAGTGAAGCCCCGGCTAGATTAGAGACCCAGTACTTC. The chain employs TRBV10-3 and TRBJ2-5; D gene uncertain. This CDR3 contains 15 residues. Germline values: CDR1 ENHRY, CDR2 SYGVKD. Trimming cost V 3 bases and J 4 bases, with 15 bases left between them.

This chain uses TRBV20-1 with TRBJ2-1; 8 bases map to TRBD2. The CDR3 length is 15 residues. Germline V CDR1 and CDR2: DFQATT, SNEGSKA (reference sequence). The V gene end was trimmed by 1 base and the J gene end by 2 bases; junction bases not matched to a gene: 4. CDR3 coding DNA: TGCAGTGCTAGAGTCGGGGGGGTCGCCTACAATGAGCAGTTCTTC. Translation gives CSARVGGVAYNEQFF.

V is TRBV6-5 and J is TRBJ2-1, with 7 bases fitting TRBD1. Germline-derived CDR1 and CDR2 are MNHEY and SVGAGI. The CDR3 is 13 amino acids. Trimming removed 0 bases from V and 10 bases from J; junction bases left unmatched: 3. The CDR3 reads CASSYSRTGEQFF. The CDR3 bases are TGTGCCAGCAGTTACTCGCGGACAGGCGAGCAGTTCTTC.

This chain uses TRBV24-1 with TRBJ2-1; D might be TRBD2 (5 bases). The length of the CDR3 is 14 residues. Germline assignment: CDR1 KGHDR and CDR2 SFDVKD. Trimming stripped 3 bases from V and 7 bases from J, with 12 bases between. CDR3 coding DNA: TGTGCCACCAGTGATCCTAGTGGAGGAAATGAGCAGTTCTTC. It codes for CATSDPSGGNEQFF.

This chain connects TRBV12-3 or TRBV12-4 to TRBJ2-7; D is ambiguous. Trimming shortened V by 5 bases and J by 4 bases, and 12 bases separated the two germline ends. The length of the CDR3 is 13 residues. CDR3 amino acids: CASSVTIQYEQYF. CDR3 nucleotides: TGTGCCAGCAGTGTGACAATACAATACGAGCAGTACTTC.

CDR3 coding DNA: TGTGCCAGCAGCTTAGGGAACGGAGGAAGGGATGGCTACACCTTC. This sequence encodes CASSLGNGGRDGYTF. The chain uses TRBV7-9 and TRBJ1-2; D gene uncertain. V lost 1 base and J lost 6, with 15 bases in between. CDR1 and CDR2 from the germline V gene are SEHNR and FQNEAQ (reference sequence). The CDR3 sequence is 15 residues long.

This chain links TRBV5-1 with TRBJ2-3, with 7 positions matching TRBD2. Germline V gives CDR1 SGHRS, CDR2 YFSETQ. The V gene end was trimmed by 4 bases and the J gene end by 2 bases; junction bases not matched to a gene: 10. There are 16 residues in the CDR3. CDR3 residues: CASSQKLAQATDTQYF. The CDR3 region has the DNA TGCGCCAGCAGCCAGAAACTAGCGCAAGCCACAGATACGCAGTATTTT.

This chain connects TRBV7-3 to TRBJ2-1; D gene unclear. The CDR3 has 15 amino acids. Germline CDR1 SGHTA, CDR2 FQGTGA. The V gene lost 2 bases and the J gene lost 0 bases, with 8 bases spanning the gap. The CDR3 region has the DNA TGTGCCAGCAGCTTAGGGATGAGCTCCTACAATGAGCAGTTCTTC. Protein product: CASSLGMSSYNEQFF. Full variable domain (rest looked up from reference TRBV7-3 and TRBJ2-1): GAGVSQTPSNKVTEKGKYVELRCDPISGHTALYWYRQSLGQGPEFLIYFQGTGAADDSGLPNDRFFAVRPEGSVSTLKIQRTERGDSAVYLCASSLGMSSYNEQFFGPGTRLTVL.

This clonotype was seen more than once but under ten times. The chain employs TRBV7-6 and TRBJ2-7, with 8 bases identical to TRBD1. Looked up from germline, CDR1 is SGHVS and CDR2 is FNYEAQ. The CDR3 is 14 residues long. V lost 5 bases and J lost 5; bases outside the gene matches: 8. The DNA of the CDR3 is TGTGCCAGCAGCCTCCCAGGGGGCATGGACGAGCAGTACTTC. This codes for CASSLPGGMDEQYF.

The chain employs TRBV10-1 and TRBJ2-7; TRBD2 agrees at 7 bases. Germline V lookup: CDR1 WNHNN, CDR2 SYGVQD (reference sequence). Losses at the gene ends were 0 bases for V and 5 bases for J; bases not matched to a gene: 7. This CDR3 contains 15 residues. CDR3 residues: CASSESGEGRDEQYF. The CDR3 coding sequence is TGCGCCAGCAGTGAGTCTGGAGAAGGGAGGGACGAGCAGTACTTC.

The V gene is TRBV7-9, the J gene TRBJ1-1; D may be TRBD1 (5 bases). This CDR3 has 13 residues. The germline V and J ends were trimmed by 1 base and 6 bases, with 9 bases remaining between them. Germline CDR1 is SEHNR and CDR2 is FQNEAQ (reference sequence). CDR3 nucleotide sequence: TGTGCCAGCAGCTTAGGGGGCGCGTCTGAAGCTTTCTTT. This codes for CASSLGGASEAFF.

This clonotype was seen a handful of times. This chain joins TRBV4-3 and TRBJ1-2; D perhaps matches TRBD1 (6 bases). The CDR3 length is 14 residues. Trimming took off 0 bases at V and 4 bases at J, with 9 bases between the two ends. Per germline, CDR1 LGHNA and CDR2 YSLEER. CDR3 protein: CASSQDGDIYGYTF. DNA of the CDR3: TGCGCCAGCAGCCAAGACGGGGACATCTATGGCTACACCTTC.

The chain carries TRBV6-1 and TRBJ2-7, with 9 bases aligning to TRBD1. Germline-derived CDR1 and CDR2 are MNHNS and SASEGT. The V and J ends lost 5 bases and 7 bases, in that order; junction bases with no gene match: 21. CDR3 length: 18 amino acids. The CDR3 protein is CASSRTGGASLPPQEQYF. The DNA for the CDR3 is TGTGCCAGCAGTCGTACAGGGGGCGCGAGTTTACCCCCCCAGGAGCAGTACTTC.

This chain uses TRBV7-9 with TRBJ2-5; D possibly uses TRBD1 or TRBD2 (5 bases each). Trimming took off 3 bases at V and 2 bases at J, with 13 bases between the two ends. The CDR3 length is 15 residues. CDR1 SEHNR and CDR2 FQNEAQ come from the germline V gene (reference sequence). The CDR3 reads CASSFGWGLQETQYF. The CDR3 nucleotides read TGTGCCAGCAGCTTCGGATGGGGGTTACAAGAGACCCAGTACTTC.

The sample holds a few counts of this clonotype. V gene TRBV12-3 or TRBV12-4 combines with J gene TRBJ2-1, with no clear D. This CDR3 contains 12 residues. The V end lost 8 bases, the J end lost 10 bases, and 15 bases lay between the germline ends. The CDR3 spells CASGLFGEEQFF. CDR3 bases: TGTGCCAGCGGGCTATTTGGTGAGGAGCAGTTCTTC.

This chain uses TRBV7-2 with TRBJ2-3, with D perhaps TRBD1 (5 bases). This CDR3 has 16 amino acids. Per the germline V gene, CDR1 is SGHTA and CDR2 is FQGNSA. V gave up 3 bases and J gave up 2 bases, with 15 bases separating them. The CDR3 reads CASSFFHDSLTDTQYF. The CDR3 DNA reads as TGTGCCAGCAGCTTTTTCCACGACAGCCTCACAGATACGCAGTATTTT.

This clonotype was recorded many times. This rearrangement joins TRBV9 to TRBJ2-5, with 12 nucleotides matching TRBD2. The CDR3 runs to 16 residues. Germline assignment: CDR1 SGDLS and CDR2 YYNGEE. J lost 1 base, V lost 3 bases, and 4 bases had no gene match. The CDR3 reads CASSAGTSGPQETQYF. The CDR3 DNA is TGTGCCAGCAGCGCTGGGACTAGCGGGCCCCAAGAGACCCAGTACTTC.

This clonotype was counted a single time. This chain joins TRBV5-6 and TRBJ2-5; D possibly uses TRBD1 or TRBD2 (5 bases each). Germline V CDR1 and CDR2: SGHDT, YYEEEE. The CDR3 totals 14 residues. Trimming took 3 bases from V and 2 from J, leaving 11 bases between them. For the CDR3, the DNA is TGTGCCAGCAGCTCGGGACCGAAGCAAGAGACCCAGTACTTC. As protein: CASSSGPKQETQYF.

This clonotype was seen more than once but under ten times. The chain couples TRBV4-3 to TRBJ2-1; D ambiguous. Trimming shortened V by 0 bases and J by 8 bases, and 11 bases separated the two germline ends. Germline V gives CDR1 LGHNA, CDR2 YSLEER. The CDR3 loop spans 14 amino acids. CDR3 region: CASSQDAVMDEQFF. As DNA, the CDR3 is TGCGCCAGCAGCCAAGATGCGGTTATGGATGAGCAGTTCTTC.

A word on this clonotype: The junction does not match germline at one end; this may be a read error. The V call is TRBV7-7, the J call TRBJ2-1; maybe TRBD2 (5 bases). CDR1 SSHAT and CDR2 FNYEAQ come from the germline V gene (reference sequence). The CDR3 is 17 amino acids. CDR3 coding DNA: TGTGCTAGCAGCTTACTAGGAGAACGTAGCTCCTACAATGAGCAGTTCTTC. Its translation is CASSLLGERSSYNEQFF.